One sample yielded the 18 T cell receptor beta chains listed below, sequenced in a study of T cells after yellow fever vaccination. TCRdb recomputed calls from the 5' RACE reads with MiXCR, one row per CDR3 protein. The sample has over 150,000 distinct CDR3 sequences, 6% to 7.5% seen once. The sample was CD4+ T cells sorted from PBMCs, taken about 5 days after the first yellow fever vaccination. The receptors were sampled from a man between 18 and 29 years old who received the YFV17D yellow fever vaccine.

This clonotype was counted at least ten times. The chain links TRBV19 to TRBJ2-1; D uncertain. The CDR3 sequence is 13 residues long. Trimming removed 1 base from V and 6 bases from J, with 7 bases in between. Germline CDR1 reads LNHDA; CDR2 reads SQIVND (reference sequence). CDR3: CASSIGTPNEQFF. In DNA, the CDR3 is TGTGCCAGTAGTATAGGGACGCCCAATGAGCAGTTCTTC. Filled out from reference TRBV19 and TRBJ2-1, the complete variable domain reads DGGITQSPKYLFRKEGQNVTLSCEQNLNHDAMYWYRQDPGQGLRLIYYSQIVNDFQKGDIAEGYSVSREKKESFPLTVTSAQKNPTAFYLCASSIGTPNEQFFGPGTRLTVL.

A few counts support this clonotype. The chain recombines TRBV6-2 or TRBV6-3 with TRBJ2-7, with TRBD1 matching over 9 bases. With 2 bases clipped from V and 3 bases from J, the junction kept 14 bases outside the gene matches. This CDR3 comprises 18 residues. CDR1 and CDR2 (germline): MNHEY, SVGEGT. This chain's CDR3 is CASSYGSPLGTGNYEQYV. As DNA, the CDR3 is TGTGCCAGCAGTTACGGGTCCCCCCTCGGGACAGGGAACTACGAGCAGTACGTC.

This clonotype came up many times. The chain carries TRBV7-2 and TRBJ1-1; D gene ambiguous. Germline V lookup: CDR1 SGHTA, CDR2 FQGNSA. CDR3 length: 14 amino acids. With 4 bases removed from V and 3 bases from J, the gap between germline ends came to 12 bases. CDR3 sequence (DNA): TGTGCCAGCAGCTCACTAACGGGGTACACTGAAGCTTTCTTT. Its translation: CASSSLTGYTEAFF.

This clonotype was picked up a small number of times. J is TRBJ1-4 and V is TRBV5-1; D ambiguous. Trimming removed 0 bases at V and 0 bases at J, with 9 bases between. CDR1 and CDR2 from the germline V gene are SGHRS and YFSETQ. This CDR3 is built from 16 residues. The CDR3 protein is CASSLVTQTTNEKLFF. Here the CDR3 DNA reads TGCGCCAGCAGCTTGGTGACTCAGACAACTAATGAAAAACTGTTTTTT.

This chain uses TRBV10-3 with TRBJ1-1; 11 nucleotides line up with TRBD1. The germline V gene encodes CDR1 ENHRY and CDR2 SYGVKD. The CDR3 extends over 14 amino acids. V dropped 6 bases and J dropped 5; count of bases not matched to a gene: 5. The CDR3: CAISQDRGPTEAFF. CDR3 sequence (DNA): TGTGCCATCAGCCAGGACAGGGGGCCTACTGAAGCTTTCTTT.

This clonotype has more than one count but fewer than ten. This chain uses TRBV7-9 with TRBJ2-5, with unresolved D. Trimming left V 5 bases short and J 7 bases short, with 26 bases between. Germline CDR1 reads SEHNR; CDR2 reads FQNEAQ (reference sequence). The CDR3 spans 17 residues. The CDR3 spells CASSPPEDRLAAGTQYF. DNA for the CDR3: TGTGCCAGCAGCCCGCCTGAGGACCGATTGGCCGCTGGGACCCAGTACTTC.

This clonotype came up a few times. The chain has TRBV5-1 and TRBJ2-7; D tentatively fits TRBD1 or TRBD2 (5 bases each). The CDR3 loop spans 13 amino acids. Trimming cost V 4 bases and J 9 bases, with 17 bases left between them. Germline V CDR1 and CDR2: SGHRS, YFSETQ. CDR3: CASSVRDLNVQYF. CDR3 nucleotides: TGCGCCAGCAGCGTCAGGGACCTCAATGTGCAGTACTTC.

This clonotype was seen a handful of times. The rearrangement links TRBV6-7 to TRBJ2-3, with 8 bases matching TRBD2. TRBV6-7 is an open reading frame, and its role is uncertain. The J segment lost 3 bases and the V segment lost 4 bases, leaving 30 bases of the junction unmatched. The CDR3 has 23 amino acids. CDR3 in amino acids: CASSSTALAVVGSSRRETDTQYF. As DNA, the CDR3 is TGTGCCAGCAGTTCCACTGCACTAGCGGTGGTCGGCAGCTCCCGTCGGGAGACAGATACGCAGTATTTT.

This clonotype was recorded at least ten times. The V gene is TRBV20-1, the J gene TRBJ1-1; D possibly corresponds to TRBD1 (5 bases). Trimming took off 4 bases at V and 2 bases at J, with 14 bases between the two ends. This CDR3 spans 14 amino acids. Germline loops: CDR1 DFQATT, CDR2 SNEGSKA (reference sequence). CDR3 in amino acids: CSAITGPTNTEAFF. In nucleotides, the CDR3 is TGCAGTGCTATCACAGGACCAACTAACACTGAAGCTTTCTTT.

The chain has TRBV20-1 and TRBJ1-5; D remains ambiguous. The CDR3 loop spans 12 amino acids. The V end lost 0 bases, the J end lost 5 bases, and 5 bases lay between the germline ends. The germline V gene has CDR1 DFQATT and CDR2 SNEGSKA (reference sequence). The CDR3 coding sequence is TGCAGTGCTAGAGACGGGTATCAGCCCCAGCATTTT. Encoded protein: CSARDGYQPQHF.

The sample holds many counts of this clonotype. The rearrangement joins TRBV6-2 or TRBV6-3 to TRBJ2-3; D is perhaps TRBD2 (6 bases). This CDR3 has 16 amino acids. Per the germline V gene, CDR1 is MNHEY and CDR2 is SVGEGT. V was shortened by 6 bases and J by 6 bases, with 22 bases between the two germline ends. This CDR3 is CASSRGLAIGSDTQYF. DNA for the CDR3: TGTGCCAGCAGCCGAGGGCTAGCGATCGGGTCCGATACGCAGTATTTT.

The chain joins TRBV7-9 to TRBJ2-2; D gene uncertain. This CDR3 spans 13 amino acids. Trimming left V 5 bases short and J 7 bases short, with 11 bases between. Germline CDR1 is SEHNR and CDR2 is FQNEAQ (reference sequence). In DNA form, the CDR3 reads TGTGCCAGCAGCCAACGTTCGGGCGGGGAGCTGTTTTTT. Translation: CASSQRSGGELFF. The full variable domain, completed using reference TRBV7-9 and TRBJ2-2, is DTGVSQNPRHKITKRGQNVTFRCDPISEHNRLYWYRQTLGQGPEFLTYFQNEAQLEKSRLLSDRFSAERPKGSFSTLEIQRTEQGDSAMYLCASSQRSGGELFFGEGSRLTVL.

There are many counts of this clonotype. V gene TRBV4-2 combines with J gene TRBJ1-6, with TRBD1 matching 7 bases. CDR1 and CDR2 (germline): LGHNA, YNFKEQ. The V and J ends lost 0 bases and 7 bases, in that order; junction bases with no gene match: 6. The CDR3 sequence is 16 residues long. In nucleotides, the CDR3 is TGTGCCAGCAGCCAAGATCAGGGACAGATAAATTCACCCCTCCACTTT. Protein: CASSQDQGQINSPLHF.

A few counts support this clonotype. This sequence joins TRBV2 and TRBJ2-1; D might be TRBD2 (6 bases). This CDR3 comprises 17 residues. The germline V gene encodes CDR1 SNHLY and CDR2 FYNNEI. The V end was cut by 3 bases, the J end by 0 bases, with 15 bases between. The CDR3 protein is CASSDSESGSSYNEQFF. CDR3 DNA sequence: TGTGCCAGCAGTGACAGCGAGAGCGGGTCCTCCTACAATGAGCAGTTCTTC.

This clonotype was counted many times. V usage is TRBV18 and J usage is TRBJ1-6; 7 bases are a match to TRBD1. V lost 3 bases and J lost 5; bases outside the gene matches: 4. Germline V CDR1 and CDR2: KGHSH, LQKENI. This CDR3 spans 15 amino acids. CDR3: CASSPSGTDNSPLHF. The CDR3 DNA reads TGTGCCAGCTCACCTTCCGGGACAGATAATTCACCCCTCCACTTT. The full variable domain, with the rest looked up from reference TRBV18 and TRBJ1-6, is NAGVMQNPRHLVRRRGQEARLRCSPMKGHSHVYWYRQLPEEGLKFMVYLQKENIIDESGMPKERFSAEFPKEGPSILRIQQVVRGDSAAYFCASSPSGTDNSPLHFGNGTRLTVT.

This clonotype was picked up many times. The chain recombines TRBV20-1 with TRBJ1-1; D is uncertain. The CDR3 has 12 amino acids. The V gene's germline CDR1 is DFQATT and CDR2 SNEGSKA (reference sequence). Trimming took 5 bases from V and 2 from J, leaving 9 bases between them. The CDR3 DNA sequence: TGCAGTGCTCACCCACCAAACACTGAAGCTTTCTTT. This translates into CSAHPPNTEAFF.

This clonotype was picked up many times. The rearrangement uses TRBV7-2 and TRBJ2-4; D gene ambiguous. V was clipped by 0 bases and J by 4 bases, with 10 bases between them. CDR3 length equals 15 residues. Per the germline V gene, CDR1 is SGHTA and CDR2 is FQGNSA. CDR3 loop: CASSLAVQSKNIQYF. The CDR3 nucleotides read TGTGCCAGCAGCTTAGCAGTCCAGTCTAAAAACATTCAGTACTTC.

The table lists this clonotype with a few counts. The gene calls are TRBV6-2 or TRBV6-3 and TRBJ1-2, with D maybe TRBD1 (5 bases). The CDR3 is 15 amino acids. The germline V and J ends were trimmed by 2 bases and 4 bases, with 14 bases remaining between them. The germline gives CDR1 MNHEY, CDR2 SVGEGT. This CDR3 is CASSYRGRLGYGYTF. The CDR3 bases are TGTGCCAGCAGTTACCGGGGACGGCTAGGCTATGGCTACACCTTC.